The 16 T cell receptor beta chains below were found in one sample sequenced in a study of blood T cell repertoires in COVID-19. Repertoires were generated with immunoSEQ multiplex PCR, while TCRdb's copy carries only in-frame clones and drops some. The sample holds about 200,000 clones; around 80% are singletons and the top ten take 7.2%. Sequencing was performed on peripheral blood. The source of these receptors is a woman aged 70 to 79 with acute or convalescent COVID-19.

The chain couples TRBV5-8 to TRBJ2-7; D ambiguous. Germline CDR1 reads SGHTS; CDR2 reads YDEGEE. V was shortened by 1 base and J by 6 bases, with 8 bases between the two germline ends. This CDR3 spans 12 amino acids. CDR3 loop: CASSLSRVEQYF. The DNA for the CDR3 is TGTGCCAGCAGCTTGTCTCGGGTCGAGCAGTACTTC.

This clone was observed a handful of times. This sequence joins TRBV7-3 and TRBJ2-2; the match to TRBD1 covers 11 bases. Germline CDR1 SGHTA, CDR2 FQGTGA. Unmatched junction bases numbered 7, after V lost 5 bases and J lost 5 bases. CDR3 length equals 16 residues. As DNA, the CDR3 is TGTGCCAGCAGCCAGCCCGGGACAGGGGGGACCGGGGAGCTGTTTTTT. This sequence encodes CASSQPGTGGTGELFF.

The V and J genes are TRBV2 and TRBJ2-5; a weak D match, TRBD2 (5 bases). The CDR3 has 14 residues. CDR1 is SNHLY and CDR2 is FYNNEI in the germline V gene. V lost 2 bases and J lost 8, with 15 bases in between. CDR3 region: CASSEWPSPSTQYF. The CDR3 DNA reads TGTGCCAGCAGTGAATGGCCTAGCCCAAGTACCCAGTACTTC.

The rearrangement joins TRBV28 to TRBJ2-7; D not certain. The CDR3 runs to 17 residues. Germline V gene data show CDR1 as MDHEN and CDR2 as SYDVKM. Trimming took off 5 bases at V and 2 bases at J, with 22 bases between the two ends. The CDR3 bases are TGTGCCAGCAGTCCTCCCTCGGTGAAGTTGATCCCCTACGAGCAGTACTTC. This codes for CASSPPSVKLIPYEQYF.

The chain links TRBV7-3 to TRBJ1-6; possibly TRBD1 for D (5 bases). V lost 2 bases and J 7 bases, leaving 12 bases between the germline ends. Germline V gene data show CDR1 as SGHTA and CDR2 as FQGTGA. The CDR3 loop spans 15 amino acids. CDR3 protein: CASSLSQGGNSPLHF. As DNA, the CDR3 is TGTGCCAGCAGCTTATCCCAGGGTGGGAATTCACCCCTCCACTTT.

CDR3 loop: CANPRAPSLNEQFF. The CDR3 nucleotides are TGTGCCAACCCCAGGGCGCCCTCTCTCAATGAGCAGTTCTTC. This chain joins TRBV21-1 and TRBJ2-1; TRBD1 was called by the table and not checked on the DNA. TRBV21-1 counts as a pseudogene. The CDR3 sequence is 14 residues long.

The chain recombines TRBV7-9 with TRBJ2-5; 7 bases match TRBD1. V trimming: 5 bases; J trimming: 7 bases; junction bases outside the gene matches: 7. CDR1 SEHNR and CDR2 FQNEAQ come from the germline V gene (reference sequence). This CDR3 is 13 amino acids long. The CDR3 coding sequence is TGTGCCAGCAGCGATCGGACAGGCTTGACCCAGTACTTC. As protein: CASSDRTGLTQYF. Variable domain in full (rest from reference TRBV7-9 and TRBJ2-5): DTGVSQNPRHKITKRGQNVTFRCDPISEHNRLYWYRQTLGQGPEFLTYFQNEAQLEKSRLLSDRFSAERPKGSFSTLEIQRTEQGDSAMYLCASSDRTGLTQYFGPGTRLLVL.

The gene calls are TRBV18 and TRBJ2-7; D possibly corresponds to TRBD1 (6 bases). The CDR3 has 14 residues. The V gene's germline CDR1 is KGHSH and CDR2 LQKENI. V was trimmed by 3 bases and J by 6 bases, leaving 15 bases between them. This CDR3 is CASSPRQEGSEQYF. CDR3 sequence (DNA): TGTGCCAGCTCACCCAGACAGGAAGGAAGCGAGCAGTACTTC.

V usage is TRBV9 and J usage is TRBJ2-3; TRBD1 aligns across 8 bases. V gave up 3 bases and J gave up 13 bases; unmatched junction bases: 4. Germline CDR1 is SGDLS and CDR2 is YYNGEE. The CDR3 totals 11 residues. This chain's CDR3 is CASSDGQGKYF. The DNA of the CDR3 is TGTGCCAGCAGCGACGGACAGGGCAAGTATTTT.

The chain employs TRBV24-1 and TRBJ1-4, with 11 bases fitting TRBD1. CDR3 length: 15 amino acids. J was trimmed by 7 bases and V by 5 bases; bases with no gene match: 5. Germline CDR1 reads KGHDR; CDR2 reads SFDVKD. In DNA, the CDR3 is TGTGCCACCAGTGCGACGGGACAGGGGGGTGAAAAACTGTTTTTT. It yields the protein CATSATGQGGEKLFF.

CDR3 nucleotides: TGTGCCAGCAGTTTTAGCGGGGGGGCAGGTTCAGATACGCAGTATTTT. Amino acids: CASSFSGGAGSDTQYF. This sequence joins TRBV25-1 and TRBJ2-3; TRBD2 matches 11 bases. V shed 5 bases and J 4 bases; nucleotides not matched to a gene: 8. The CDR3 runs to 16 residues. Looked up from germline, CDR1 is MGHDK and CDR2 is SYGVNS. The full variable domain, with the rest looked up from reference TRBV25-1 and TRBJ2-3, is EADIYQTPRYLVIGTGKKITLECSQTMGHDKMYWYQQDPGMELHLIHYSYGVNSTEKGDLSSESTVSRIRTEHFPLTLESARPSHTSQYLCASSFSGGAGSDTQYFGPGTRLTVL.

The chain has TRBV27 and TRBJ2-7; TRBD2 matches 14 bases. The CDR3 spans 15 residues. The V and J ends lost 5 bases and 7 bases, in that order; junction bases with no gene match: 7. Germline V gene data show CDR1 as MNHEY and CDR2 as SMNVEV (reference sequence). The CDR3 here is CASSPTSGGVMEQYF. DNA of the CDR3: TGTGCCAGCAGTCCGACTAGCGGGGGGGTCATGGAGCAGTACTTC.

The chain joins TRBV27 to TRBJ2-3; TRBD1 matches 10 bases. The CDR3 consists of 15 residues. The V gene's germline CDR1 is MNHEY and CDR2 SMNVEV (reference sequence). J lost 8 bases, V lost 8 bases, and 13 bases had no gene match. CDR3 coding DNA: TGTGCCAGCTCGGACAGGGGGAGTTGGTGGGGTACGCAGTATTTT. Protein: CASSDRGSWWGTQYF.

V and J are TRBV7-3 and TRBJ1-1; tentatively, D is TRBD1 (5 bases). Germline CDR1 reads SGHTA; CDR2 reads FQGTGA. Trimming stripped 3 bases from V and 5 bases from J, with 10 bases between. This CDR3 region has 13 residues. The CDR3 is CASSFSGETEAFF. The DNA for the CDR3 is TGTGCCAGCAGCTTCTCGGGGGAAACTGAAGCTTTCTTT.

This clone was detected only a few times. J is TRBJ1-1 and V is TRBV6-5, with D hard to call. The V gene's germline CDR1 is MNHEY and CDR2 SVGAGI. CDR3 size: 15 residues. V shed 5 bases and J shed 1 base, with 14 bases lying between them. The chain's CDR3 is CASSSESGKNTEAFF. The DNA for the CDR3 is TGTGCCAGCAGTAGTGAGTCGGGGAAGAACACTGAAGCTTTCTTT.

V is TRBV6-1 and J is TRBJ2-1; TRBD1 matches 9 bases. CDR1 and CDR2 from the germline V gene are MNHNS and SASEGT. The CDR3 totals 16 residues. Germline trimming cut 4 bases from V and 9 bases from J; bases unmatched to any gene: 13. The CDR3 DNA reads as TGTGCCAGCAGTGCATCCGGGACAGGGAATTTGGGTGAGCAGTTCTTC. It codes for CASSASGTGNLGEQFF.